The source of this TCR beta chain is a study of shared clonotypes between healthy human individuals. The CDR3 has 15 residues. Points from the study as a whole: An effect of sequencing depth on clonotype sharing among donors was expected. The represented genetic and exposure-history diversity was limited by the small number of donors.

Assay: immunoSEQ multiplex PCR; the TCRdb copy retains only in-frame clones and omits some. Among around 2,000,000 clones listed, roughly 94% were seen once. Concerning this clone: Its cognate antigen is unknown.

The TCR sequence derives from a man between 18 and 29 years old in good health. The material sequenced was naive CD4+ T cells sorted from blood. Subset reported: CD45RA+ positively selected. This sequence joins TRBV12-1 and TRBJ1-1. TRBV12-1 is flagged as a pseudogene. The CDR3 region has the DNA TGTGCCAGCAGGAGAAAAAGAGGGGCCGACACTGAAGCTTTCTTT. Residues: CASRRKRGADTEAFF.